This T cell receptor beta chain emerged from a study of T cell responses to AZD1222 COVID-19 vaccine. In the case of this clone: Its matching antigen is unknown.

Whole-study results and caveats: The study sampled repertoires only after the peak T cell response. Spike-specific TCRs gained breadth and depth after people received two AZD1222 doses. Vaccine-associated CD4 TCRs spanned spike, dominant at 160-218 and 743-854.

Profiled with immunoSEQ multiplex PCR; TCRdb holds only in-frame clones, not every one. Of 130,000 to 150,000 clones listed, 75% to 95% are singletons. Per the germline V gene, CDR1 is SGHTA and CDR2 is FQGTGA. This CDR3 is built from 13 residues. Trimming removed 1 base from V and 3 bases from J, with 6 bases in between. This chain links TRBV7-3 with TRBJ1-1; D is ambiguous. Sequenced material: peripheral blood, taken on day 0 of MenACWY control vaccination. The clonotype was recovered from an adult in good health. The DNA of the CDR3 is TGTGCCAGCAGCTTAAGTGAGGACACTGAAGCTTTCTTT. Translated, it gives CASSLSEDTEAFF. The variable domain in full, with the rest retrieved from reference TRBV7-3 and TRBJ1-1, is GAGVSQTPSNKVTEKGKYVELRCDPISGHTALYWYRQSLGQGPEFLIYFQGTGAADDSGLPNDRFFAVRPEGSVSTLKIQRTERGDSAVYLCASSLSEDTEAFFGQGTRLTVV.